Given below is one T cell receptor beta chain in context. The count of this clone is one. The antigen it recognizes is unknown. No much larger clonotype is one base removed from it; base qualities were not supplied. Library creation used the immunoSEQ multiplex PCR assay. In its TCRdb copy, this immuneACCESS table keeps in-frame sequences only and misses some clones. Where compared with another copy, unresolved V genes explain less than half of these, and the others have no known cause. Within this sample are about 76,000 clones, with roughly 97% of them counted one time only. The ten top clones hold 0.2% to 0.25% of the sample. This entry belongs to a study of technical replicates of blood from a handful of donors (dated by TCRdb to between 2016 and 2019). The junction shows trimming of 0 bases on V and 11 bases on J, plus 14 bases between the germline ends. Taken from the germline V gene, the CDR1 and CDR2 loops are SGHRS and YFSETQ. The CDR3, cysteine through phenylalanine, is 13 amino acids long. Just the 39-base CDR3 DNA is kept, in frame starting at base 1.

The source material was T cells isolated from PBMCs. Recombination connected TRBV5-1 to TRBJ1-1; the D gene lacks a confident call. The clonotype originates from a human donor in good health. The DNA sequence follows: TGCGCCAGCAGCTTGGATTCTCTCTTCGGGGCTTTCTTT. Its translation reads: CASSLDSLFGAFF.